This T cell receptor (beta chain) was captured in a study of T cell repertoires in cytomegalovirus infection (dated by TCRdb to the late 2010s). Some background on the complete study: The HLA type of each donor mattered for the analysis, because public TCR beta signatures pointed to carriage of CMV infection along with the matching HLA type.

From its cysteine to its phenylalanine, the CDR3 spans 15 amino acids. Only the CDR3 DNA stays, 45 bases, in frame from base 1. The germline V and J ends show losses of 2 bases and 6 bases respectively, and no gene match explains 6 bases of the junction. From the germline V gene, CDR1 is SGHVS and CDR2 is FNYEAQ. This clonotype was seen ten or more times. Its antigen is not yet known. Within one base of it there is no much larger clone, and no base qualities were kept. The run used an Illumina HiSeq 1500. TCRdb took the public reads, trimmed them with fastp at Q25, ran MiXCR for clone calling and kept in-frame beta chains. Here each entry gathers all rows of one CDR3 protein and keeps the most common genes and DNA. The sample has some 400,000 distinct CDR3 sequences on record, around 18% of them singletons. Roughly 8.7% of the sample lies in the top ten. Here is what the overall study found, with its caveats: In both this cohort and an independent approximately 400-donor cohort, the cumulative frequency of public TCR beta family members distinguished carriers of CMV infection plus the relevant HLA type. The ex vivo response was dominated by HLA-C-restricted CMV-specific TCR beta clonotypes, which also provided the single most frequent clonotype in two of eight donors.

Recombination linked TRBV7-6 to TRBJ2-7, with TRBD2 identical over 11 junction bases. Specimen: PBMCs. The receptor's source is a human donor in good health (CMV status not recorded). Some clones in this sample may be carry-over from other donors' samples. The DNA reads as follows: TGTGCCAGCAGCTTAAATAGCGGGGGGGCTTTCGAGCAGTACTTC. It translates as CASSLNSGGAFEQYF. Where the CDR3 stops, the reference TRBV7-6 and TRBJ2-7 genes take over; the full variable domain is GAGVSQSPRYKVTKRGQDVALRCDPISGHVSLYWYRQALGQGPEFLTYFNYEAQQDKSGLPNDRFSAERPEGSISTLTIQRTEQRDSAMYRCASSLNSGGAFEQYFGPGTRLTVT.